This T cell receptor beta chain derives from a study of human T cells and chemical hapten exposure. Study-level information: Read at 6 days, the patch tests placed 0.01% DPC on the upper back. Study observations and caveats: Clustering by CDR3 similarity yielded significantly more large clusters from expanded TCRs than controls.

This CDR3 is 15 amino acids long. Germline-derived CDR1 and CDR2 are SGHVS and FNYEAQ. Time point in this sample: patch test 2, 6 weeks after DPC sensitization. Treatment meaning: therapeutic diphenylcyclopropenone sensitization with weekly scalp DPC. Unfractionated whole blood served as the source for total RNA extraction. TCRdb re-called the RACE reads through MiXCR, storing one row per CDR3 protein. The table records about 95,000 distinct CDR3 sequences, 10% to 12% of them present only once. Concerning this clonotype: The antigen remains undetermined. A much bigger clone sits one base away, suggesting this may be a read error.

The TCR comes from a woman in her 40s with alopecia areata. Some clones in this sample may be carry-over from other donors' samples. V gene TRBV7-6 combines with J gene TRBJ1-5, with unresolved D. Specimen: whole blood, collected in connection with sensitization to the hapten diphenylcyclopropenone (DPC). The CDR3 DNA is TGTGCCAGCAGTCCTGGTTATTCTAGCTATCAGCCCCAGCATTTT. Its protein is CASSPGYSSYQPQHF.